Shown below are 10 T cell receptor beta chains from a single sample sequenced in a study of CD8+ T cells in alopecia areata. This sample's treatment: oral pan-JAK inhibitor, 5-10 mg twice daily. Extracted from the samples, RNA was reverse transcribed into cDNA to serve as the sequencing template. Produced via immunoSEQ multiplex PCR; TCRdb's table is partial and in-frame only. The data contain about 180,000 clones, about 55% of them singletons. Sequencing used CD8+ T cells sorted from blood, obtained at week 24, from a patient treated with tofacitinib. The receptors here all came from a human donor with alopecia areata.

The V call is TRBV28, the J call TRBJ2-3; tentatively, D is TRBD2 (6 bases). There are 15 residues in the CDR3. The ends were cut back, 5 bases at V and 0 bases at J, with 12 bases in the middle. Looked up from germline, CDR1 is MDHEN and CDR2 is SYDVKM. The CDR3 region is CASSPRAGSTDTQYF. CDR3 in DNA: TGTGCCAGCAGTCCCCGGGCGGGAAGCACAGATACGCAGTATTTT.

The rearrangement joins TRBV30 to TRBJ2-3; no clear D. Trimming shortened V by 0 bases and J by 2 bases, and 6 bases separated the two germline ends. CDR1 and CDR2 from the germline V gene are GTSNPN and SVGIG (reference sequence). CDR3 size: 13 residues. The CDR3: CAWSVGPTDTQYF. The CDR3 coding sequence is TGTGCCTGGAGTGTAGGGCCCACAGATACGCAGTATTTT.

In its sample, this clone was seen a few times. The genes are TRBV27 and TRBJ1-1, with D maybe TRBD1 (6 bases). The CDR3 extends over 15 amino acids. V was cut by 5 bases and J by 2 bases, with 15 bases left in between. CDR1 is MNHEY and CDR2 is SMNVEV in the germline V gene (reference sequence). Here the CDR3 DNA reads TGTGCCAGCAGTATAAGTTTTGGGACAAACACTGAAGCTTTCTTT. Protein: CASSISFGTNTEAFF.

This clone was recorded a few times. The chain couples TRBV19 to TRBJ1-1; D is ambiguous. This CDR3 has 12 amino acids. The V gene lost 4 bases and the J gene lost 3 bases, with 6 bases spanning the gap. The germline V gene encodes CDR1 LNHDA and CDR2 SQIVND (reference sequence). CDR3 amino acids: CASSNPDTEAFF. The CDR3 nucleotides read TGTGCCAGTAGTAATCCGGACACTGAAGCTTTCTTT.

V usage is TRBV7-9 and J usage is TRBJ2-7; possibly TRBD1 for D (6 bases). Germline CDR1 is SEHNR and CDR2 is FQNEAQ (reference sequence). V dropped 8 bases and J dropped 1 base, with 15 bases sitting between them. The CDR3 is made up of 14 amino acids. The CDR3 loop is CASGGRSSSYEQYF. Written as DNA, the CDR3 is TGTGCCAGCGGGGGCAGGTCCTCTTCCTACGAGCAGTACTTC.

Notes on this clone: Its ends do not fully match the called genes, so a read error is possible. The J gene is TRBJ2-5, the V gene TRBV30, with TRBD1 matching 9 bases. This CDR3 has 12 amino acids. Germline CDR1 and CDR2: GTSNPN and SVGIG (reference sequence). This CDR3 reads CAWGESDRGRDF. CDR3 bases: TGTGCCTGGGGGGAATCGGACAGGGGAAGGGACTTC.

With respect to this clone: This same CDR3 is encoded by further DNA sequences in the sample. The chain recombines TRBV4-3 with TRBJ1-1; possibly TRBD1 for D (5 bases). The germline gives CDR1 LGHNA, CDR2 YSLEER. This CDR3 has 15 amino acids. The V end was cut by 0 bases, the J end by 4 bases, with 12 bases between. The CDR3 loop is CASSQDRAGSTEAFF. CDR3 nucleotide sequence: TGCGCCAGCAGCCAAGACCGGGCAGGGAGCACTGAAGCTTTCTTT.

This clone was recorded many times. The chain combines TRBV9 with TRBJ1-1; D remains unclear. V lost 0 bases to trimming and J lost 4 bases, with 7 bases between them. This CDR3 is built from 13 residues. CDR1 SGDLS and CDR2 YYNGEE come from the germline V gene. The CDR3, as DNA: TGTGCCAGCAGCGTAGGGATGTTCACTGAAGCTTTCTTT. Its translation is CASSVGMFTEAFF.

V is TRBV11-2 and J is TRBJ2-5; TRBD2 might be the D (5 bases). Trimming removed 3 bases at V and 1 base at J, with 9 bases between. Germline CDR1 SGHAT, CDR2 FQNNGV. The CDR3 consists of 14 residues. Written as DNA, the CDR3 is TGTGCCAGCAGCTTCTACAGCGGCCAAGAGACCCAGTACTTC. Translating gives CASSFYSGQETQYF.

CDR3 residues: CASGRGSRYEQYF. In DNA, the CDR3 is TGTGCCAGTGGCAGGGGATCGAGGTACGAGCAGTACTTC. The chain is built from TRBV27 and TRBJ2-7; D might be TRBD1 (6 bases). CDR3 length equals 13 residues. V lost 9 bases, J lost 4 bases, and 16 bases lay in between. Germline V gene data show CDR1 as MNHEY and CDR2 as SMNVEV (reference sequence).